The subject of this entry is one T cell receptor (beta chain). This table comes from immunoSEQ multiplex PCR, and its TCRdb copy is limited to in-frame clones, with some not included. The table shows hundreds of thousands of clones, with roughly 90% occurring only once. The source of the sample is a study of shared T cell receptors in the human thymus. The CDR3 is 15 residues long. In germline, CDR1 is LGHNA, CDR2 YNFKEQ. V shed 1 base and J 2 bases; nucleotides not matched to a gene: 4. A further study also used this sample, focusing on human thymus T cells. This second study says: Resections were taken during corrective heart surgery, and the thymus tissue came from these.

Sequences were obtained from thymocytes. V and J are TRBV4-2 and TRBJ2-7, with 8 positions matching TRBD2. This TCR was recovered from a boy younger than two with a congenital heart defect. The CDR3: CASSQGTSQTYEQYF. Here the CDR3 DNA reads TGTGCCAGCAGCCAAGGGACTAGCCAAACCTACGAGCAGTACTTC.